This TCR beta chain was found in a study of T cells after yellow fever vaccination. Overall study context: Preparation of fractions with low cell numbers was performed using SMART-Seq v4 Ultra Low Input.

As for this clonotype: Its antigen is unknown.

Findings and limits, study-wide: Subsequent booster samples again held most clones from primary vaccination (just under 98% CD4, about 90% CD8). It was a weaker secondary response, yet one that peaked faster, at day 5 versus 15.

The CDR3 length is 19 residues. One entry per CDR3 protein, called by TCRdb with MiXCR from the 5' RACE reads. The sample holds 500,000 to 550,000 distinct CDR3 sequences; roughly 22% are singletons and the top ten take 15% to 20%. The rearrangement links TRBV21-1 to TRBJ2-1; the table's D call TRBD1 went unverified against the DNA. TRBV21-1 is deemed a pseudogene. Source: PBMCs, taken around 3 weeks after the first yellow fever vaccination. The source is a man aged 18 to 30 who received the YFV17D yellow fever vaccine. The CDR3 coding sequence is TGTGCCAGCAGCAAGGGGAGTTTGGGGACAATGAGCTCCTACAATGAGCAGTTCTTC. Its protein is CASSKGSLGTMSSYNEQFF.